This entry is about one T cell receptor (beta chain). Via MiXCR, TCRdb re-called the 5' RACE reads, giving one row per CDR3 protein. The sample shows 40,000 to 50,000 distinct CDR3 sequences, approximately 19% of them seen only once. This CDR3 is built from 12 residues. Trimming cost V 8 bases and J 3 bases, with 10 bases left between them. CDR1 and CDR2 from the germline V gene are MDHEN and SYDVKM. This specimen belongs to a study of chronic HIV infection and antiretroviral therapy. Input material: peripheral blood. The sequence derives from an adult who had HIV and had not received antiretroviral therapy, or was an uninfected healthy control (not recorded which). This chain connects TRBV28 to TRBJ1-2; weak D call: TRBD1 (5 bases). The CDR3 nucleotides read TGTGCCAGCCGGGGGGTTTACTATGGCTACACCTTC. Its translation is CASRGVYYGYTF.